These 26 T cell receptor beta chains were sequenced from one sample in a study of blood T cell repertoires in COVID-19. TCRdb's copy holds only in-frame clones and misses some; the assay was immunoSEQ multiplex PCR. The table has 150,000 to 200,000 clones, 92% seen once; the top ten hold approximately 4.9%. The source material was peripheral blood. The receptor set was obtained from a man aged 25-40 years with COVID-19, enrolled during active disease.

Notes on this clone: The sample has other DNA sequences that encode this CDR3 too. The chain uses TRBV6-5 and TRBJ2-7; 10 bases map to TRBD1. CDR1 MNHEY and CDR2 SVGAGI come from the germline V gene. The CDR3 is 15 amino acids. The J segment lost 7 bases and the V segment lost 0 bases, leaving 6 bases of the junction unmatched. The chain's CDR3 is CASSYSGQGFGEQYF. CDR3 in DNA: TGTGCCAGCAGTTACTCGGGACAGGGGTTCGGGGAGCAGTACTTC.

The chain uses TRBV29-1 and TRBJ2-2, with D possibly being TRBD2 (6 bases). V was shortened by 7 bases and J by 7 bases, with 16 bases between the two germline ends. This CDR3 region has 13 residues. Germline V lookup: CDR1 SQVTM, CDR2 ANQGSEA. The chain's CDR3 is CSAGLPSGGELFF. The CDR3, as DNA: TGCAGCGCGGGACTTCCCTCGGGCGGGGAGCTGTTTTTT.

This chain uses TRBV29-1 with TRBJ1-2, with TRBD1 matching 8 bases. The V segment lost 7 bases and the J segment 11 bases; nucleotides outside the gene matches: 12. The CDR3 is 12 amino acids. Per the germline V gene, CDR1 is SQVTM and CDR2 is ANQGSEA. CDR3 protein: CSARTTGDKYTF. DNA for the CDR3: TGCAGCGCCAGGACGACAGGGGATAAATACACCTTC.

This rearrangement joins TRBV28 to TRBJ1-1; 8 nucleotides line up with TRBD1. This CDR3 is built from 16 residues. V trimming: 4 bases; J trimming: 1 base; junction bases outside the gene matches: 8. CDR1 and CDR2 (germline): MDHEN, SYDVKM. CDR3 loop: CASSSQGQGGNTEAFF. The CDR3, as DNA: TGTGCCAGCAGTTCCCAAGGACAGGGAGGGAACACTGAAGCTTTCTTT. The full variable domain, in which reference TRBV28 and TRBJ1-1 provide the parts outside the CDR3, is DVKVTQSSRYLVKRTGEKVFLECVQDMDHENMFWYRQDPGLGLRLIYFSYDVKMKEKGDIPEGYSVSREKKERFSLILESASTNQTSMYLCASSSQGQGGNTEAFFGQGTRLTVV.

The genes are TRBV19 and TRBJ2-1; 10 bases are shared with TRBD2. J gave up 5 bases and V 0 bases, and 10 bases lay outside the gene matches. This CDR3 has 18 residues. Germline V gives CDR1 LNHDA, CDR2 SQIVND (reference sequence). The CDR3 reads CASSIDAPLAGANNEQFF. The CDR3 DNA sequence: TGTGCCAGTAGTATAGACGCACCCCTAGCGGGGGCGAACAATGAGCAGTTCTTC.

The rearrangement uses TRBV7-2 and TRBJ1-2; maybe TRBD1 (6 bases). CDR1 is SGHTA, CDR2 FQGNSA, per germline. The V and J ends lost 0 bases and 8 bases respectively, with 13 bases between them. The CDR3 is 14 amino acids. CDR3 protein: CASSLALSGEGYTF. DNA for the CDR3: TGTGCCAGCAGCTTAGCGCTTTCAGGGGAAGGCTACACCTTC.

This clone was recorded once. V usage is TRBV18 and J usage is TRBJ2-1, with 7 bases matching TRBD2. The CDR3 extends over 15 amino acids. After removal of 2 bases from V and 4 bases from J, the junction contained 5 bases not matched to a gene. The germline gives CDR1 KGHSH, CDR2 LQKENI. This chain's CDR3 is CASSPFTSEYNEQFF. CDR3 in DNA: TGTGCCAGCTCACCATTCACTAGCGAGTACAATGAGCAGTTCTTC. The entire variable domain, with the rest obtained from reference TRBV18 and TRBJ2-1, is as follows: NAGVMQNPRHLVRRRGQEARLRCSPMKGHSHVYWYRQLPEEGLKFMVYLQKENIIDESGMPKERFSAEFPKEGPSILRIQQVVRGDSAAYFCASSPFTSEYNEQFFGPGTRLTVL.

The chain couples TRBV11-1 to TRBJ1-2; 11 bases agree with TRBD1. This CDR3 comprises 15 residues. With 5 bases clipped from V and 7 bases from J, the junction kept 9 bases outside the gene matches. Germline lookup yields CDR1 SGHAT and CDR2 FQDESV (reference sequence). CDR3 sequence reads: CASSPRTGGSGGYTF. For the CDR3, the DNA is TGTGCCAGCAGCCCTCGGACAGGGGGCTCCGGTGGCTACACCTTC.

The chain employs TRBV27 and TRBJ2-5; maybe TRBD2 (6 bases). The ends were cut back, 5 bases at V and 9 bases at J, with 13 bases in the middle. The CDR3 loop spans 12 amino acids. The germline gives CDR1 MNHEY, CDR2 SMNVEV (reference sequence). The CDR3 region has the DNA TGTGCCAGCAGTCCCCGCCCGGGGGCCCAGTACTTC. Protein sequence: CASSPRPGAQYF.

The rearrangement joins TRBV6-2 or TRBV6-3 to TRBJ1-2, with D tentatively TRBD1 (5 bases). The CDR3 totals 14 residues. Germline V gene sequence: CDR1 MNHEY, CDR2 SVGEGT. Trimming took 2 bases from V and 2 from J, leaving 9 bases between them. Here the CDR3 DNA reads TGTGCCAGCAGTTACGCAGGGATAAACTATGGCTACACCTTC. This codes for CASSYAGINYGYTF.

CDR3 residues: CASSQLKTGYNEKLFF. DNA of the CDR3: TGTGCCAGCAGCCAACTTAAGACGGGATATAATGAAAAACTGTTTTTT. The V gene is TRBV3-1 (or the pseudogene TRBV3-2), the J gene TRBJ1-4; no firm D call. V lost 2 bases and J lost 4, with 14 bases in between. Germline V CDR1 and CDR2: LGHDT, YNNKEL (reference sequence). The CDR3 contains 16 residues.

CDR3 bases: TGTGCCAGCTCGGACCTCTCTGGGGGCGGGAGTGGTGAGCAGTACTTC. Its protein product is CASSDLSGGGSGEQYF. The chain carries TRBV18 and TRBJ2-7, with D possibly being TRBD2 (7 bases). V lost 6 bases and J lost 7, with 25 bases in between. The CDR3 has 16 residues. Germline V CDR1 and CDR2: KGHSH, LQKENI.

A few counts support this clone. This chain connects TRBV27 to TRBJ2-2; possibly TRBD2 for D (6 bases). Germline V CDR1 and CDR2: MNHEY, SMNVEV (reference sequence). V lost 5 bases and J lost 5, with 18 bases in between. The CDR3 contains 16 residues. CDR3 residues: CASSPQGGKWTGELFF. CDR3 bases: TGTGCCAGCAGTCCCCAGGGCGGGAAGTGGACCGGGGAGCTGTTTTTT.

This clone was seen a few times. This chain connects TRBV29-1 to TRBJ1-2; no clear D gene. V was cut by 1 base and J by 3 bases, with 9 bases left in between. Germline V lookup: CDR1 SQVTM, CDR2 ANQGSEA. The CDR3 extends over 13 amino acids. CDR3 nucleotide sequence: TGCAGCGTTGAAGCGAGGAGGGACTATGGCTACACCTTC. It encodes CSVEARRDYGYTF. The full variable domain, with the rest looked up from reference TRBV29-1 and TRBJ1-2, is SAVISQKPSRDICQRGTSLTIQCQVDSQVTMMFWYRQQPGQSLTLIATANQGSEATYESGFVIDKFPISRPNLTFSTLTVSNMSPEDSSIYLCSVEARRDYGYTFGSGTRLTVV.

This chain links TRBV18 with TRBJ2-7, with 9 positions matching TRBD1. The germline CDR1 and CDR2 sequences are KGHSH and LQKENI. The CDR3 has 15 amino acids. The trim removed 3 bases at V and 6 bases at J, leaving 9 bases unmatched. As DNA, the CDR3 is TGTGCCAGCTCACCTACGGGACAGGGAAGGGTCGAGCAGTACTTC. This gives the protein CASSPTGQGRVEQYF.

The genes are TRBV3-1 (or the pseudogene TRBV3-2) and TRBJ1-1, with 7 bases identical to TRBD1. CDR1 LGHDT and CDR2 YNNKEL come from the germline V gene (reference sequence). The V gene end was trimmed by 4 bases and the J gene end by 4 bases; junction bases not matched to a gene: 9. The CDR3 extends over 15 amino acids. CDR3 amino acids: CASSPTRTGVTEAFF. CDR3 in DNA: TGTGCCAGCAGCCCGACCCGGACAGGCGTCACTGAAGCTTTCTTT.

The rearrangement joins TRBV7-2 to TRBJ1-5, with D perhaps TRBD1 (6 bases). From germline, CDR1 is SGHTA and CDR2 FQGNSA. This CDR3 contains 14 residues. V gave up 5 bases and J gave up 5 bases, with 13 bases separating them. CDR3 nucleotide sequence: TGTGCCAGCAGCCCCGGGACACGGTATCAGCCCCAGCATTTT. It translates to CASSPGTRYQPQHF.

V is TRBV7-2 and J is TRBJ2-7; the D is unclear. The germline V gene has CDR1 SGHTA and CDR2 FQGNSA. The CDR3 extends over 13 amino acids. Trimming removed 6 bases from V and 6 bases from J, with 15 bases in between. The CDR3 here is CASSSRNPLEQYF. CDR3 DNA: TGTGCCAGCAGTTCCAGAAATCCCCTCGAGCAGTACTTC.

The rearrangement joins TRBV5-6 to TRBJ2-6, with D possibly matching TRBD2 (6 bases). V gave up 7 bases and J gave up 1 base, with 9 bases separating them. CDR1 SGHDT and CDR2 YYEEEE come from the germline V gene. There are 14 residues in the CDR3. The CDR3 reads CASHGTSGANVLTF. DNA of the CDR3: TGTGCCAGCCACGGGACTTCTGGGGCCAACGTCCTGACTTTC.

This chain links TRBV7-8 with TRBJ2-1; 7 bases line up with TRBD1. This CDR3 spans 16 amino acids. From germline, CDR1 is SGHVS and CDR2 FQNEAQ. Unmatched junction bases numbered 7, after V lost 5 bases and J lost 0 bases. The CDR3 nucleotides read TGTGCCAGCAGCACTCTGGACAGGAGCTCCTACAATGAGCAGTTCTTC. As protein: CASSTLDRSSYNEQFF.

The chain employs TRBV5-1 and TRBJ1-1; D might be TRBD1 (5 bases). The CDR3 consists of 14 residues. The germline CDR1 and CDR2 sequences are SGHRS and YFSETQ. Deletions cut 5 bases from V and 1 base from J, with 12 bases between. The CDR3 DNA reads TGCGCCAGCAGGATCGGACAAGAGAACACTGAAGCTTTCTTT. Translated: CASRIGQENTEAFF.

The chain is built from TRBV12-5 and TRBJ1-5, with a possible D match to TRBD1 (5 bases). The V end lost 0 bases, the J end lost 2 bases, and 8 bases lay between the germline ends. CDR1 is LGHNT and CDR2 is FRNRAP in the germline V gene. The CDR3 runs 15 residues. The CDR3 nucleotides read TGTGCTAGTGGTTTGGTAGTAGGGGGCAATCAGCCCCAGCATTTT. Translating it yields CASGLVVGGNQPQHF.

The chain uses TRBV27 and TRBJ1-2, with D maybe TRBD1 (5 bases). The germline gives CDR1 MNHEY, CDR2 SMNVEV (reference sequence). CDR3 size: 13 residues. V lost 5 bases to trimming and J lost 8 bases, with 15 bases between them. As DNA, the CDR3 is TGTGCCAGCAGTGGCGGGACCCCAGCGGGCTACACCTTC. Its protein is CASSGGTPAGYTF.

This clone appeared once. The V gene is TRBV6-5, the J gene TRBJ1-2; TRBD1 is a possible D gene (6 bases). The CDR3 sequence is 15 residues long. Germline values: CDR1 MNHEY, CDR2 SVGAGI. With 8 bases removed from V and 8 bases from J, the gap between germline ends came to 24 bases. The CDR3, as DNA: TGTGCCAGCCGCTATGGGGGGGGCAGCCTCCGCGGCTACACCTTC. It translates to CASRYGGGSLRGYTF.

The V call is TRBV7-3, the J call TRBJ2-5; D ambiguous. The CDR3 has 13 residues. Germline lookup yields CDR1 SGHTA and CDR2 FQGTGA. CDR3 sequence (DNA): TGTCGTCGCTATGAAGTTTCAACGGAGACCCAGTACTTC. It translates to CRRYEVSTETQYF.

CDR3 protein: CTSNLTGVNTEAFF. DNA of the CDR3: TGCACCAGCAACTTAACAGGGGTTAACACTGAAGCTTTCTTT. The rearrangement links TRBV1 to TRBJ1-1; the table's D call of TRBD1 was not tested on the DNA. TRBV1 has pseudogene status. The CDR3 has 14 residues.